Reported below is one T cell receptor (beta chain). Semi-nested PCR with Nested Universal Primer A followed constant-region reverse priming of full-length variable regions. MiXCR, applied by TCRdb to the 5' RACE reads, yields one record per CDR3 protein. Of about 61,000 distinct CDR3 sequences in the sample, approximately 29% were seen once. The CDR3 runs 15 residues. The germline gives CDR1 DFQATT, CDR2 SNEGSKA (reference sequence). V was shortened by 0 bases and J by 0 bases, with 11 bases between the two germline ends. Purified naive CD4+ T cells were depleted of CD25+ Tregs. The source is a female donor with breast cancer. The sample consisted of tumor-infiltrating naive CD4+ T cells sorted from the breast tumor. Subset meaning: naive CD4+ T cells, CD4+CD45RA+CD25-. V is TRBV20-1 and J is TRBJ1-1; weak D call: TRBD1 (5 bases). The CDR3 bases are TGCAGTGCTAGAGAATATCAGGGATTGAACACTGAAGCTTTCTTT. This encodes CSAREYQGLNTEAFF.